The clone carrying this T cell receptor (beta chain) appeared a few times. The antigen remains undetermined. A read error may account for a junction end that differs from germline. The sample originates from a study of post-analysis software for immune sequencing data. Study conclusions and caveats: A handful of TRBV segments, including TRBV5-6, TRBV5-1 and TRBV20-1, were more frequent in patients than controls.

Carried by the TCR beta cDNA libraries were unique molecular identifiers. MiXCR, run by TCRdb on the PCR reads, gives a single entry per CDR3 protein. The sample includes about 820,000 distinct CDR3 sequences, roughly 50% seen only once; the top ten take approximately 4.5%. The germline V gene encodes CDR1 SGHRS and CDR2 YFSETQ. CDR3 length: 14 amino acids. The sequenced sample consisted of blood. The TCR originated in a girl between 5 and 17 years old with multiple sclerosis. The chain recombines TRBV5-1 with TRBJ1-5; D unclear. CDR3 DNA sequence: TGTGCCAGCAGTTTAACGGGGAGCAATCAGCCCCAGCATTTT. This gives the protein CASSLTGSNQPQHF.